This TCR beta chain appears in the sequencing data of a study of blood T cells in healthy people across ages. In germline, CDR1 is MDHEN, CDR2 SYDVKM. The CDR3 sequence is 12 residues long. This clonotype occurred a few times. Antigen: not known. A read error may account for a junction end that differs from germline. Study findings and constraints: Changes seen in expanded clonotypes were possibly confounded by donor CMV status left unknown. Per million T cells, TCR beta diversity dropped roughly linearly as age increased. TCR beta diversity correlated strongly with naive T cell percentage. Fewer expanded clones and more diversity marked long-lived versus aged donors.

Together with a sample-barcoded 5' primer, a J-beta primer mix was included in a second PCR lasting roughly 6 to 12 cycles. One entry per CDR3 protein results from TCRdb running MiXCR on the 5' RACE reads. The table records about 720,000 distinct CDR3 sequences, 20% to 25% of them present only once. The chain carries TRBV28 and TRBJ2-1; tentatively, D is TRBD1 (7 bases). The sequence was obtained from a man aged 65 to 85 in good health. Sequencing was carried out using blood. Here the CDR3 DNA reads TGTGCCGGCAGGGGGGCCTTCAATGAGCAGTTCTTC. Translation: CAGRGAFNEQFF.